The clone carrying this T cell receptor beta chain was seen a handful of times. What it recognizes is unknown. For TCR, cDNA came from 5'RACE template switching, which added a universal primer site and UMIs. MiXCR, applied by TCRdb to the 5' RACE reads, yields one record per CDR3 protein. The repertoire includes approximately 330,000 distinct CDR3 sequences, about 4% of them detected once, and around 23% sits in the top ten. The data stem from a study of T cells after yellow fever vaccination. Study observations and caveats: Weaker in magnitude, the secondary response showed a faster peak on day 5 versus 15. Contamination by abundant bulk-population clonotypes could be present in FACS-sorted repertoires.

This CDR3 region has 14 residues. V was clipped by 4 bases and J by 11 bases, with 20 bases between them. CDR1 is SGHTA and CDR2 is FQGNSA in the germline V gene. The source of this sequence is a man aged 18 to 30 who received the YFV17D yellow fever vaccine. Sequences were derived from PBMCs, sampled 5 days after the yellow fever booster vaccination. This chain joins TRBV7-2 and TRBJ1-1, with D possibly matching TRBD1 (5 bases). The CDR3 DNA sequence: TGTGCCAGCAGCTGGGGGGGGTCAGGGAGGCACGCTTTCTTT. This translates into CASSWGGSGRHAFF.